This TCR beta chain was retrieved from a study of T cell repertoires in cytomegalovirus infection. Study at large: Public TCR beta signatures provided an indication of both CMV infection and a matching HLA type.

TCRdb independently ran MiXCR on the reads; one entry per CDR3 protein. The sample includes around 200,000 distinct CDR3 sequences, approximately 18% of them seen just once. About this clonotype: The antigen is undetermined.

Study-wide findings and caveats: Ex vivo, HLA-C-restricted CMV-specific TCR beta clonotypes prevailed over the rest of the response. Carriage of CMV together with the relevant HLA was identifiable through cumulative public TCR beta family frequency.

This CDR3 spans 13 amino acids. V was clipped by 10 bases and J by 3 bases, with 16 bases between them. In germline, CDR1 is ENHRY, CDR2 SYGVKD. The chain carries TRBV10-3 and TRBJ2-7; D ambiguous. The source is a human donor in good health (CMV status not recorded). Some clones in this sample may be carry-over from other donors' samples. The sequenced sample consisted of CD8+ T cells from PBMCs. CDR3 sequence (DNA): TGTGCCAACAGCCCGAAGGGTAGCTACGAGCAGTACTTC. Its protein is CANSPKGSYEQYF.